A single sample is the source of the 15 T cell receptor beta chains below, sequenced in a study of memory CD4+ T cells and cytomegalovirus serostatus. Single viable CD3+CD4+CD8-CD45RO+ cells were sorted as the memory CD4+ T cells. The data were produced by immunoSEQ multiplex PCR, yet TCRdb's version contains in-frame clones alone and is incomplete. The table has approximately 50,000 clones, around 80% seen once. Input material: memory CD4+ T cells from blood. The origin of the receptors is an adult in good health and CMV-seronegative.

This clone occurred once. Other DNA sequences from this sample encode an identical CDR3 as well. V usage is TRBV19 and J usage is TRBJ2-1; 10 positions match TRBD1. Trimming cost V 6 bases and J 4 bases; bases outside gene matches: 6. Germline-derived CDR1 and CDR2 are LNHDA and SQIVND (reference sequence). The CDR3 length is 15 residues. The CDR3: CASSPDRGSYNEQFF. DNA for the CDR3: TGTGCCAGTAGCCCGGACAGGGGGAGTTACAATGAGCAGTTCTTC.

This chain joins TRBV7-9 and TRBJ1-2, with 7 nucleotides matching TRBD1. CDR1 is SEHNR and CDR2 is FQNEAQ in the germline V gene (reference sequence). The CDR3 is 15 amino acids. V lost 1 base to trimming and J lost 5 bases; unmatched junction nucleotides: 7. CDR3 protein: CASSLGTGTVYGYTF. CDR3 sequence (DNA): TGTGCCAGCAGCTTAGGAACCGGGACAGTATATGGCTACACCTTC.

This chain uses TRBV5-4 with TRBJ2-1, with D hard to call. CDR3 length: 15 amino acids. The ends were cut back, 2 bases at V and 4 bases at J, with 13 bases in the middle. From germline, CDR1 is SGHNT and CDR2 YYREEE (reference sequence). DNA for the CDR3: TGTGCCAGCAGCTTCCCCCCCGACGGGTACAATGAGCAGTTCTTC. It specifies CASSFPPDGYNEQFF.

J is TRBJ2-1 and V is TRBV10-3; D may be TRBD2 (5 bases). Trimming removed 6 bases at V and 8 bases at J, with 14 bases between. Germline V CDR1 and CDR2: ENHRY, SYGVKD. The CDR3 length is 13 residues. CDR3 loop: CAISVGVGDEQFF. As DNA, the CDR3 is TGTGCCATCAGCGTCGGGGTCGGGGATGAGCAGTTCTTC.

As regards this clone: At one end, the junction sequence differs from germline, possibly due to a read error. The V gene is TRBV2, the J gene TRBJ2-1; 13 nucleotides agree with TRBD2. The CDR3 covers 14 residues. From germline, CDR1 is SNHLY and CDR2 FYNNEI. This CDR3 reads CASTPERGGTSGVF. DNA of the CDR3: TGTGCCAGCACTCCCGAGAGGGGCGGGACTAGCGGGGTCTTC.

This clone was counted only a few times. The chain couples TRBV5-6 to TRBJ1-1; no firm D call. V was shortened by 4 bases and J by 0 bases, with 10 bases between the two germline ends. The length of the CDR3 is 14 residues. Per the germline V gene, CDR1 is SGHDT and CDR2 is YYEEEE. The CDR3 nucleotides are TGTGCCAGCAGCCCCTATACTGTGAACACTGAAGCTTTCTTT. It codes for CASSPYTVNTEAFF.

The rearrangement links TRBV7-9 to TRBJ2-7, with 9 bases matching TRBD1. V trimming: 1 base; J trimming: 6 bases; junction bases outside the gene matches: 10. The CDR3 is 16 residues long. In germline, CDR1 is SEHNR, CDR2 FQNEAQ (reference sequence). The CDR3 protein is CASSLVGGQGRGEQYF. The CDR3 bases are TGTGCCAGCAGCTTAGTGGGGGGACAGGGAAGAGGCGAGCAGTACTTC.

The chain uses TRBV2 and TRBJ2-4, with D unclear. There are 15 residues in the CDR3. Per the germline V gene, CDR1 is SNHLY and CDR2 is FYNNEI. V dropped 3 bases and J dropped 4 bases, with 13 bases sitting between them. Here the CDR3 reads CASSDSDLIKNIQYF. The CDR3 DNA is TGTGCCAGCAGTGACAGCGATCTTATTAAAAACATTCAGTACTTC.

The count of this clone is one. The chain joins TRBV5-8 to TRBJ2-1, with 7 bases matching TRBD2. Germline loops: CDR1 SGHTS, CDR2 YDEGEE. With 6 bases clipped from V and 7 bases from J, the junction kept 13 bases outside the gene matches. The CDR3 totals 15 residues. CDR3 loop: CASKRRLAQKNEQFF. CDR3 DNA sequence: TGTGCCAGCAAGAGGAGACTAGCTCAAAAAAATGAGCAGTTCTTC.

The CDR3 sequence: CASSSQEHNTEAFF. The CDR3, as DNA: TGTGCCAGTAGCTCACAGGAACACAACACTGAAGCTTTCTTT. The genes are TRBV19 and TRBJ1-1; D may be TRBD1 (5 bases). The CDR3 totals 14 residues. Germline CDR1 LNHDA, CDR2 SQIVND (reference sequence). The V end lost 6 bases, the J end lost 2 bases, and 13 bases lay between the germline ends. Supplemented by reference TRBV19 and TRBJ1-1, the full variable domain reads DGGITQSPKYLFRKEGQNVTLSCEQNLNHDAMYWYRQDPGQGLRLIYYSQIVNDFQKGDIAEGYSVSREKKESFPLTVTSAQKNPTAFYLCASSSQEHNTEAFFGQGTRLTVV.

The chain employs TRBV5-8 and TRBJ2-5, with D unresolved. The CDR3 sequence is 11 residues long. Trimming left V 0 bases short and J 12 bases short, with 9 bases between. Germline V gene lookup returns CDR1 SGHTS and CDR2 YDEGEE. This CDR3 reads CASSLETTKYF. In DNA, the CDR3 is TGTGCCAGCAGCTTGGAAACCACTAAGTACTTC. The variable domain in full, completed from reference TRBV5-8 and TRBJ2-5, reads EAGVTQSPTHLIKTRGQQATLRCSPISGHTSVYWYQQALGLGLQFLLWYDEGEERNRGNFPPRFSGRQFPNYSSELNVNALELEDSALYLCASSLETTKYFGPGTRLLVL.

The J gene is TRBJ2-5, the V gene TRBV28, with D possibly matching TRBD1 (6 bases). Germline V gene data show CDR1 as MDHEN and CDR2 as SYDVKM. The length of the CDR3 is 13 residues. V was shortened by 10 bases and J by 2 bases, with 14 bases between the two germline ends. The DNA for the CDR3 is TGTGCCACCGACAGGAATCGTCAAGAGACCCAGTACTTC. Translating gives CATDRNRQETQYF.

The chain recombines TRBV19 with TRBJ2-1; 8 nucleotides agree with TRBD1. Trimming took 10 bases from V and 1 from J; bases not matched to a gene: 9. The germline V gene encodes CDR1 LNHDA and CDR2 SQIVND (reference sequence). There are 15 residues in the CDR3. CDR3 coding DNA: TGTGCCACTTCCGCAGACAGGGGTTCCTACAATGAGCAGTTCTTC. It codes for CATSADRGSYNEQFF. Based on the CDR3 plus reference TRBV19 and TRBJ2-1, the full variable domain is DGGITQSPKYLFRKEGQNVTLSCEQNLNHDAMYWYRQDPGQGLRLIYYSQIVNDFQKGDIAEGYSVSREKKESFPLTVTSAQKNPTAFYLCATSADRGSYNEQFFGPGTRLTVL.

The rearrangement links TRBV2 to TRBJ2-7; TRBD1 might be the D (6 bases). The V and J ends lost 5 bases and 4 bases respectively, with 9 bases between them. This CDR3 spans 12 amino acids. Germline loops: CDR1 SNHLY, CDR2 FYNNEI. The CDR3 DNA sequence: TGTGCCAGCAGTTTACAGGGTTACGAGCAGTACTTC. Protein: CASSLQGYEQYF.

The V and J genes are TRBV14 and TRBJ2-5; maybe TRBD2 (6 bases). Trimming took 3 bases from V and 4 from J, leaving 15 bases between them. Germline CDR1 reads SGHDN; CDR2 reads FVKESK. CDR3 size: 15 residues. CDR3 sequence reads: CASSQRGRIRETQYF. Written as DNA, the CDR3 is TGTGCCAGCAGCCAGCGGGGACGCATACGAGAGACCCAGTACTTC.